What follows describes a single T cell receptor (beta chain). The sample has other DNA sequences that encode this CDR3 too. Data came from immunoSEQ multiplex PCR; TCRdb stores just in-frame clones and leaves some out. The sample contains around 110,000 clones, about 91% of which appear only once. This CDR3 has 15 residues. V was clipped by 0 bases and J by 0 bases, with 6 bases between them. CDR1 is SGHRS and CDR2 is YFSETQ in the germline V gene. This sample stems from a study of PD-L1 blockade in urothelial cancer. Overall study: The study recovered a median of 141,255 T cells per blood sample.

The sample's time point: peripheral blood 6 weeks after treatment start. Sequencing was performed on PBMCs, taken around atezolizumab (anti-PD-L1) treatment. V and J are TRBV5-1 and TRBJ1-4; D remains unclear. This TCR was recovered from a man aged 55-75 years with urothelial cancer. CDR3: CASSLGAATNEKLFF. In DNA, the CDR3 is TGCGCCAGCAGCTTGGGCGCTGCAACTAATGAAAAACTGTTTTTT. Variable domain in full (rest from reference TRBV5-1 and TRBJ1-4): KAGVTQTPRYLIKTRGQQVTLSCSPISGHRSVSWYQQTPGQGLQFLFEYFSETQRNKGNFPGRFSGRQFSNSRSEMNVSTLELGDSALYLCASSLGAATNEKLFFGSGTQLSVL.